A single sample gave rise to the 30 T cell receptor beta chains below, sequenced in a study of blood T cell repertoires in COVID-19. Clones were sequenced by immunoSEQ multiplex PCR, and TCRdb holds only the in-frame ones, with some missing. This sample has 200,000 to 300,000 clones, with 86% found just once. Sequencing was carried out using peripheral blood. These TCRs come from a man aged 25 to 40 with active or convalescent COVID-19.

In DNA form, the CDR3 reads TGCGCCAGCAGCCAAGAACGACTAGCTTCCTACGAGCAGTACTTC. Amino acids: CASSQERLASYEQYF. V usage is TRBV4-1 and J usage is TRBJ2-7, with TRBD2 matching 7 bases. Germline loops: CDR1 MGHRA, CDR2 YSYEKL. V was pared by 0 bases and J by 1 base, with 3 bases of the junction left unmatched. CDR3 length: 15 residues.

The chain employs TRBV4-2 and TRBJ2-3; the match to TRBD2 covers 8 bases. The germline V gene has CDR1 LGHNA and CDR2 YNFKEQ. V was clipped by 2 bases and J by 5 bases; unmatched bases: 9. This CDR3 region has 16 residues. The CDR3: CASSQRLRGGRDTQYF. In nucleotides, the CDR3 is TGTGCCAGCAGCCAACGGCTGCGCGGGGGGAGAGATACGCAGTATTTT.

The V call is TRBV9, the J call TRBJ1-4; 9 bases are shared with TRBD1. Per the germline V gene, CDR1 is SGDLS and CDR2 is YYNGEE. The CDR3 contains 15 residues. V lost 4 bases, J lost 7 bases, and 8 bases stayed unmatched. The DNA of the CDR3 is TGTGCCAGCAGCTCCGGTGACAGGGGGGCTGAAAAACTGTTTTTT. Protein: CASSSGDRGAEKLFF. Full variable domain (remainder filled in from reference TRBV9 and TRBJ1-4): DSGVTQTPKHLITATGQRVTLRCSPRSGDLSVYWYQQSLDQGLQFLIQYYNGEERAKGNILERFSAQQFPDLHSELNLSSLELGDSALYFCASSSGDRGAEKLFFGSGTQLSVL.

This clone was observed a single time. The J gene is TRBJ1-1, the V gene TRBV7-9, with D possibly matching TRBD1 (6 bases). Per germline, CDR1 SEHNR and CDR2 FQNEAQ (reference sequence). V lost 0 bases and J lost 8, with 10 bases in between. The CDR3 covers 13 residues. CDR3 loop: CASSLAATGEAFF. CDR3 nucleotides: TGTGCCAGCAGCTTAGCGGCGACAGGAGAAGCTTTCTTT.

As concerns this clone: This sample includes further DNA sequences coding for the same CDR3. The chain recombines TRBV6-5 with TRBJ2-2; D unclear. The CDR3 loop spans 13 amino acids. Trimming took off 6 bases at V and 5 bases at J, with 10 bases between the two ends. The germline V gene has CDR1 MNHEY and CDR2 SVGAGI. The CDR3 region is CASSSPGTGELFF. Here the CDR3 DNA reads TGTGCCAGCAGCTCTCCGGGTACCGGGGAGCTGTTTTTT.

The CDR3 loop is CASRDSGTGTGYTF. CDR3 nucleotides: TGTGCCAGCAGGGACTCCGGGACAGGGACTGGCTACACCTTC. The chain employs TRBV2 and TRBJ1-2, with 9 bases that match TRBD1. Germline-derived CDR1 and CDR2 are SNHLY and FYNNEI. The CDR3 runs to 14 residues. The junction had 9 bases not matched to a gene; V was cut back by 6 bases and J by 7 bases.

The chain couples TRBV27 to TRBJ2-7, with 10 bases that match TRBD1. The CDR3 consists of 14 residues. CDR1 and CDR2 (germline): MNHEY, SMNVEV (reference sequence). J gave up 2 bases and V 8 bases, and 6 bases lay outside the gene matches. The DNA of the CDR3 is TGTGCCAGCCGTTACGGACAGGGGGCCTACGAGCAGTACTTC. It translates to CASRYGQGAYEQYF.

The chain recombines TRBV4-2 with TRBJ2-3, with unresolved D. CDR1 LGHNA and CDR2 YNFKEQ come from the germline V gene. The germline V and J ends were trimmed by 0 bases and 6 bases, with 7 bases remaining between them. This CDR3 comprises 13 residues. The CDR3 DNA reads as TGTGCCAGCAGCCAAGAGGTAGTCGATACGCAGTATTTT. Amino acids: CASSQEVVDTQYF.

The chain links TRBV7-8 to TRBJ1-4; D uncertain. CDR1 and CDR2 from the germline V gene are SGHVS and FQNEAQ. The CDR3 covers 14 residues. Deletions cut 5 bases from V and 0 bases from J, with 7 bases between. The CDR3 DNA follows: TGTGCCAGCAGCCATACTTCAACTAATGAAAAACTGTTTTTT. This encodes CASSHTSTNEKLFF.

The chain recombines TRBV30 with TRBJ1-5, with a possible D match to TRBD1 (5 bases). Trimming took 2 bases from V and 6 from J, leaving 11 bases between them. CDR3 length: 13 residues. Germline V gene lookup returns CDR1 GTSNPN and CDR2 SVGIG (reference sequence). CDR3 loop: CAWSSQGGQPQHF. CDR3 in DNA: TGTGCCTGGAGTAGTCAGGGAGGTCAGCCCCAGCATTTT.

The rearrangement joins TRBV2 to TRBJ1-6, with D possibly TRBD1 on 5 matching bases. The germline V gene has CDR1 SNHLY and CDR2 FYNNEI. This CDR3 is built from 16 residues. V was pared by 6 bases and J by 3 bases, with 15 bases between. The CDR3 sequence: CASRETGLLYNSPLHF. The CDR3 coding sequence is TGTGCCAGCAGGGAAACAGGATTACTCTATAATTCACCCCTCCACTTT.

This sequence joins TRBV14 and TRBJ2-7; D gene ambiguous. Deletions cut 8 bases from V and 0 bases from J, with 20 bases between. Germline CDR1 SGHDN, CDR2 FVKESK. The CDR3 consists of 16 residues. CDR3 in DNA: TGTGCCAGCCTCCAAGCGCCGGTAACGGTCTCCTACGAGCAGTACTTC. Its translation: CASLQAPVTVSYEQYF.

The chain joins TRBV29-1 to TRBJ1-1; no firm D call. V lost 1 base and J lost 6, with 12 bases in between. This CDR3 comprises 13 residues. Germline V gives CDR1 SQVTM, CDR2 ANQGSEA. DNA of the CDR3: TGCAGCGTTGAAGTAGATCCGGTCTCTGAAGCTTTCTTT. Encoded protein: CSVEVDPVSEAFF.

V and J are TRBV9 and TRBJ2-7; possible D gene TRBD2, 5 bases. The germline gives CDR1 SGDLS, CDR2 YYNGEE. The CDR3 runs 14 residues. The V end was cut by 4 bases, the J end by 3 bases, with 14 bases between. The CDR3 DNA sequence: TGTGCCAGCAGCCCGGAGGACGGACTCTACGAGCAGTACTTC. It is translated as CASSPEDGLYEQYF.

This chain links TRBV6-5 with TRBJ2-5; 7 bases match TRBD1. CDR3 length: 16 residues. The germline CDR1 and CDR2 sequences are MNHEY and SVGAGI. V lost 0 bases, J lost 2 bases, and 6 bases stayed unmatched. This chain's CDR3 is CASSYSGSGGQETQYF. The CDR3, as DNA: TGTGCCAGCAGTTACTCCGGGTCAGGGGGACAAGAGACCCAGTACTTC.

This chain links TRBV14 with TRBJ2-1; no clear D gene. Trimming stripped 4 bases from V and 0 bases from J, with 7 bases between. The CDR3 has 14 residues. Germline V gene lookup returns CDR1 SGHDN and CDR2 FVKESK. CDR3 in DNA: TGTGCCAGCAGCCTTGGCAACTCCTACAATGAGCAGTTCTTC. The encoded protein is CASSLGNSYNEQFF.

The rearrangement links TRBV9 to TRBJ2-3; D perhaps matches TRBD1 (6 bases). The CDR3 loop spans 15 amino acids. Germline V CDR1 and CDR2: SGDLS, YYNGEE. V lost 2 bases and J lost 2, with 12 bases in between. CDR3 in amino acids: CASSVRGSSTDTQYF. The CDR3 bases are TGTGCCAGCAGCGTCAGGGGATCATCCACAGATACGCAGTATTTT.

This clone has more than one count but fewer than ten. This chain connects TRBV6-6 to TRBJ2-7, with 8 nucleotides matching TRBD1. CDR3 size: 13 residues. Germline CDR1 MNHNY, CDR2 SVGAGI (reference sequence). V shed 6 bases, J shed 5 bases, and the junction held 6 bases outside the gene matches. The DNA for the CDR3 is TGTGCCAGCAGCGGGACAGGTAGGAACGAGCAGTACTTC. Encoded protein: CASSGTGRNEQYF.

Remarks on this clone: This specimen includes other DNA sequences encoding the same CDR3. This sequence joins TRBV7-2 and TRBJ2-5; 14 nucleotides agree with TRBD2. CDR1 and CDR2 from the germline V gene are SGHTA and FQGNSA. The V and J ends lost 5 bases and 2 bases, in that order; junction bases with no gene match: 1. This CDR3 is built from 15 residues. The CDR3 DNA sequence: TGTGCCAGCAGCCGGACTAGCGGGGGGCAAGAGACCCAGTACTTC. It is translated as CASSRTSGGQETQYF.

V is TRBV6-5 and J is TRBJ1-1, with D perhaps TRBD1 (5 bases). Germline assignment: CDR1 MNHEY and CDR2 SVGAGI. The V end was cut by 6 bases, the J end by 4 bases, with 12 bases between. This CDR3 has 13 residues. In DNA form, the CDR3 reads TGTGCCAGCAGCCAGGGTAGGAGCACTGAAGCTTTCTTT. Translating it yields CASSQGRSTEAFF.

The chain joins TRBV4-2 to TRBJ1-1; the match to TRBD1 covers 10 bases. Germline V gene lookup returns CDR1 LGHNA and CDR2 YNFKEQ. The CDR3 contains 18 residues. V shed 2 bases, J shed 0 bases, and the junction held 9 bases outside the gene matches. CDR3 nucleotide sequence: TGTGCCAGCAGCCAACCTGGGACAGGGGATCCCTTGAACACTGAAGCTTTCTTT. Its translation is CASSQPGTGDPLNTEAFF.

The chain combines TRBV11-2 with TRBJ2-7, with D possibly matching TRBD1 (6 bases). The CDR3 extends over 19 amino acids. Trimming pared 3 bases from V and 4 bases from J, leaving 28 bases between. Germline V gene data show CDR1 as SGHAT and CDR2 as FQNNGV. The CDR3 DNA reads TGTGCCAGCAGCTTGCTACCCCCCGGACAGACGATTGGAGATTACGAGCAGTACTTC. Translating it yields CASSLLPPGQTIGDYEQYF.

CDR3 residues: CASSRDRVEAFF. CDR3 coding DNA: TGTGCCAGCAGCCGGGACAGGGTTGAAGCTTTCTTT. The rearrangement links TRBV27 to TRBJ1-1; 9 bases map to TRBD1. Germline CDR1 is MNHEY and CDR2 is SMNVEV (reference sequence). With 6 bases clipped from V and 7 bases from J, the junction kept 3 bases outside the gene matches. This CDR3 is 12 amino acids long.

CDR3 DNA: TGTGCCATCAGAAACGGACAGGGCGGTTACGAGCAGTACTTC. It specifies CAIRNGQGGYEQYF. The gene calls are TRBV10-3 and TRBJ2-7, with 8 bases aligning to TRBD1. CDR1 and CDR2 from the germline V gene are ENHRY and SYGVKD. The CDR3 has 14 amino acids. V shed 6 bases, J shed 4 bases, and the junction held 8 bases outside the gene matches.

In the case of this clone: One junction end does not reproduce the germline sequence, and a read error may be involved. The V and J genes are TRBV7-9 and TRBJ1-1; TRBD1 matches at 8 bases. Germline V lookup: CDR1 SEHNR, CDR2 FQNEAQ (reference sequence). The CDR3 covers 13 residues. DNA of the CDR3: TGTGCCGGCAGACAGGGGATGAACACTGAAGCTTTCTTT. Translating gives CAGRQGMNTEAFF.

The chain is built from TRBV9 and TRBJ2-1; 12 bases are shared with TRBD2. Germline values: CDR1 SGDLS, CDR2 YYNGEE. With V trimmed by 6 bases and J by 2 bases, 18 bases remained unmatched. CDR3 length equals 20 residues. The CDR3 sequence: CASTSVLAGGPPVAYNEQFF. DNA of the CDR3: TGTGCCAGCACCTCGGTCCTAGCGGGGGGGCCACCGGTTGCCTACAATGAGCAGTTCTTC.

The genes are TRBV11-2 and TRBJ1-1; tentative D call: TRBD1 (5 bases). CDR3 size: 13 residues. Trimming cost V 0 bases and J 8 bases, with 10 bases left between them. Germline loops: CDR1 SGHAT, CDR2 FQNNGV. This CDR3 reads CASSLDRAGEAFF. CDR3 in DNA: TGTGCCAGCAGCTTAGATAGGGCAGGGGAAGCTTTCTTT.

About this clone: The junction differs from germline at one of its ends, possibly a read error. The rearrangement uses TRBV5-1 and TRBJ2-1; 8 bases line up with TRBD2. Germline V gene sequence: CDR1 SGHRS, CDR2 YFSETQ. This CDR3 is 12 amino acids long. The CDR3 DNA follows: TGCGCCAGCGGATATTCTGGGACTAGTACTGTCTTC. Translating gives CASGYSGTSTVF.

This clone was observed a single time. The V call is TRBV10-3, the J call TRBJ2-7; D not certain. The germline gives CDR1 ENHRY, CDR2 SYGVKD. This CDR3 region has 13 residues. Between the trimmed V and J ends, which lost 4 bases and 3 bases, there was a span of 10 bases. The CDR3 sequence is CAISVSGSYEQYF. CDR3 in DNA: TGTGCCATCAGTGTGTCGGGCAGCTACGAGCAGTACTTC.

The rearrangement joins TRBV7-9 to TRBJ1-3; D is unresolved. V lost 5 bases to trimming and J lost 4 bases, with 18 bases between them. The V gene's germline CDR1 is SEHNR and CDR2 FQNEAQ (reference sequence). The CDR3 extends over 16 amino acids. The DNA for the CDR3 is TGTGCCAGCAGCCACCGGTCGGGGTCAGGAGGAAACACCATATATTTT. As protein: CASSHRSGSGGNTIYF.